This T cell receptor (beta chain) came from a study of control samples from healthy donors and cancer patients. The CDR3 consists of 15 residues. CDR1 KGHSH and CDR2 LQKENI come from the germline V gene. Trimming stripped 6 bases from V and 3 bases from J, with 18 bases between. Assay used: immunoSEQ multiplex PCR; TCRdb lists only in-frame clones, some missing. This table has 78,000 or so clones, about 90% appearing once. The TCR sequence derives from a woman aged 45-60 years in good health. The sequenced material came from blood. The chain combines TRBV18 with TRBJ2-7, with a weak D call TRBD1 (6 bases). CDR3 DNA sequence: TGTGCCAGCTCGCGGAAGACAGGCTCCAACTACGAGCAGTACTTC. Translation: CASSRKTGSNYEQYF. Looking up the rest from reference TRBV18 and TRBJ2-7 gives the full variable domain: NAGVMQNPRHLVRRRGQEARLRCSPMKGHSHVYWYRQLPEEGLKFMVYLQKENIIDESGMPKERFSAEFPKEGPSILRIQQVVRGDSAAYFCASSRKTGSNYEQYFGPGTRLTVT.